The rows below give T cell receptor beta chains drawn from one sample of a study of blood T cell repertoires in COVID-19. Method: immunoSEQ multiplex PCR; TCRdb's copy keeps in-frame clones and lacks some. Among 150,000 to 180,000 clones listed, over 75% were seen once. The sequenced sample was peripheral blood. The receptors come from a woman between 35 and 50 years old with acute or convalescent COVID-19. Each CDR3 is given with its conserved first and last residue. The order of the fields is CDR3 DNA, CDR3 protein, D gene, clone size, V gene, J gene. D genes are given only for firm matches. Some rows have no size entry. The others give once, few or many, or a class for an expanded clone.

cdr3_nt: TGTGCCACCAGCAGAGCAGAGAGGGGGCTTGATGACTACACCTTC; cdr3_aa: CATSRAERGLDDYTF; d_call: TRBD1; clone_size: -; v_call: TRBV15; j_call: TRBJ1-2
cdr3_nt: TGTGCCAGCAGTCCAACCAGGGGAACCGGGGAGCTGTTTTTT; cdr3_aa: CASSPTRGTGELFF; d_call: -; clone_size: -; v_call: TRBV28; j_call: TRBJ2-2
cdr3_nt: TGTGCCAGCAGCCAACACTGGACAGGCGCTGCTAACTATGGCTACACCTTC; cdr3_aa: CASSQHWTGAANYGYTF; d_call: TRBD1; clone_size: -; v_call: TRBV27; j_call: TRBJ1-2
cdr3_nt: TGCAGTGCTAGCCCGAGGGAGACCCAGTACTTC; cdr3_aa: CSASPRETQYF; d_call: -; clone_size: -; v_call: TRBV20-1; j_call: TRBJ2-5
cdr3_nt: TGTGCCAGCAGCGTAGGACTAGCGGGAGAGGGGGAGCAGTACTTC; cdr3_aa: CASSVGLAGEGEQYF; d_call: TRBD2; clone_size: -; v_call: TRBV9; j_call: TRBJ2-7
cdr3_nt: TGTGCCAGCAGCCAAGCGGGACAGGAGAATTCACCCCTCCACTTT; cdr3_aa: CASSQAGQENSPLHF; d_call: TRBD1; clone_size: -; v_call: TRBV3-1/TRBV3-2; j_call: TRBJ1-6
cdr3_nt: TGTGCCAGTAGTATAGGGACAGTAATCCAAGAGACCCAGTACTTC; cdr3_aa: CASSIGTVIQETQYF; d_call: -; clone_size: -; v_call: TRBV19; j_call: TRBJ2-5
cdr3_nt: TGTGCCAGCAGTTACCTTACCGGGACAGGGTATGAAAAACTGTTTTTT; cdr3_aa: CASSYLTGTGYEKLFF; d_call: TRBD1; clone_size: once; v_call: TRBV6-5; j_call: TRBJ1-4
cdr3_nt: TGTGCCAGCACACGGATTGGGCTAGCGGGGGAAGAGACCCAGTACTTC; cdr3_aa: CASTRIGLAGEETQYF; d_call: TRBD2; clone_size: -; v_call: TRBV3-1/TRBV3-2; j_call: TRBJ2-5
cdr3_nt: TGTGCCAGCAGCCCCCTGGCAGGGGTCTATAGCTATGGCTACACCTTC; cdr3_aa: CASSPLAGVYSYGYTF; d_call: -; clone_size: -; v_call: TRBV7-9; j_call: TRBJ1-2
cdr3_nt: TGCGCCAGCAGCTTAGAGACAAACAATGAGCAGTTCTTC; cdr3_aa: CASSLETNNEQFF; d_call: -; clone_size: -; v_call: TRBV5-1; j_call: TRBJ2-1
cdr3_nt: TGTGCCAGCAGTCGGGTCCCAAACTCCTACAATGAGCAGTTCTTC; cdr3_aa: CASSRVPNSYNEQFF; d_call: -; clone_size: -; v_call: TRBV7-3; j_call: TRBJ2-1
cdr3_nt: TGTGCCAGCAGACCACTAGCGGGAGGTATAGATGAGCAGTTCTTC; cdr3_aa: CASRPLAGGIDEQFF; d_call: TRBD2; clone_size: -; v_call: TRBV6-6; j_call: TRBJ2-1
cdr3_nt: TGTGCCACCAGCAGAGATAGGGCTAGCGGCCCCTACGAGCAGTACTTC; cdr3_aa: CATSRDRASGPYEQYF; d_call: TRBD2; clone_size: -; v_call: TRBV15; j_call: TRBJ2-7
cdr3_nt: TGCGCCAGCAGCCAGGACAGGGCGAGGGGGCAGTACTTC; cdr3_aa: CASSQDRARGQYF; d_call: TRBD1; clone_size: -; v_call: TRBV5-1; j_call: TRBJ2-7
cdr3_nt: TGTGCCACCAGCAGAGATCTGGGGAAGGGGATTTACAATGAGCAGTTCTTC; cdr3_aa: CATSRDLGKGIYNEQFF; d_call: -; clone_size: -; v_call: TRBV15; j_call: TRBJ2-1
cdr3_nt: TGTGCCAGCAGTTACTCGGCCGGGTCTGAAAAACTGTTTTTT; cdr3_aa: CASSYSAGSEKLFF; d_call: -; clone_size: -; v_call: TRBV6-5; j_call: TRBJ1-4
cdr3_nt: TGTGCCAGTAGTATTGGGACAGGGGGTGGGTACGAGCAGTACTTC; cdr3_aa: CASSIGTGGGYEQYF; d_call: TRBD1; clone_size: -; v_call: TRBV19; j_call: TRBJ2-7
cdr3_nt: TGCGCCAGCAACATGGGCCGCGAAGCTTTCTTT; cdr3_aa: CASNMGREAFF; d_call: -; clone_size: -; v_call: TRBV5-1; j_call: TRBJ1-1
cdr3_nt: TGTGCCAGCAGCTTAGGGGGCGGGGCTGGCACTGAAGCTTTCTTT; cdr3_aa: CASSLGGGAGTEAFF; d_call: -; clone_size: -; v_call: TRBV11-3; j_call: TRBJ1-1
cdr3_nt: TGTGCCTGCGCTCGCTACCGGGACTTTGGTGGCTACACCTTC; cdr3_aa: CACARYRDFGGYTF; d_call: -; clone_size: few; v_call: TRBV30; j_call: TRBJ1-2
cdr3_nt: TGTGCCAGCAGTGAAAGCGGGGGTAGCACAGATACGCAGTATTTT; cdr3_aa: CASSESGGSTDTQYF; d_call: TRBD2; clone_size: few; v_call: TRBV6-4; j_call: TRBJ2-3
cdr3_nt: TGTGCCAGCAGCCATGTGGACAGGGAACACCGGGGAGCTGTTTTT; cdr3_aa: CASSHVDREHRGAVF; d_call: TRBD1; clone_size: once; v_call: TRBV7-2; j_call: TRBJ2-2
cdr3_nt: TGTGCCAGTAGTATATTTGCGGGGGACTCCTACGAGCAGTACTTC; cdr3_aa: CASSIFAGDSYEQYF; d_call: TRBD2; clone_size: -; v_call: TRBV19; j_call: TRBJ2-7
cdr3_nt: TGTGCCAGCAGCTTCTCTACAGCGGGAGGCCGGCACGAGCAGTACTTC; cdr3_aa: CASSFSTAGGRHEQYF; d_call: TRBD2; clone_size: -; v_call: TRBV5-4; j_call: TRBJ2-7
cdr3_nt: TGTGCCACCAGCAGAGATGAGGATACGCAGTATTTT; cdr3_aa: CATSRDEDTQYF; d_call: -; clone_size: -; v_call: TRBV15; j_call: TRBJ2-3
cdr3_nt: TGCGCCAGCAGCTTGGTAGGGAGGAAGGACAATGAGCAGTTCTTC; cdr3_aa: CASSLVGRKDNEQFF; d_call: -; clone_size: -; v_call: TRBV5-1; j_call: TRBJ2-1
cdr3_nt: TGTGCCAGCAACAGGGAGAACTATGGCTACACCTTC; cdr3_aa: CASNRENYGYTF; d_call: -; clone_size: -; v_call: TRBV9; j_call: TRBJ1-2
cdr3_nt: TGTGCCAGCAGCCACATCAAGCGGGGGCCCAACTCCTACGAGCAGTACTTC; cdr3_aa: CASSHIKRGPNSYEQYF; d_call: TRBD2; clone_size: -; v_call: TRBV6-2/TRBV6-3; j_call: TRBJ2-7
cdr3_nt: TGCGCCAGCCAAAGGTCCGGAGGCCGTAACTATGGCTACACCTTC; cdr3_aa: CASQRSGGRNYGYTF; d_call: -; clone_size: -; v_call: TRBV5-1; j_call: TRBJ1-2
cdr3_nt: TGTGCCAGCAGCTCGAGGGCGAGCTCCTACAATGAGCAGTTCTTC; cdr3_aa: CASSSRASSYNEQFF; d_call: -; clone_size: -; v_call: TRBV5-4; j_call: TRBJ2-1
cdr3_nt: TGTGCCAGCAGCGCGGGACAGGGCCGTAATTCACCCCTCCACTTT; cdr3_aa: CASSAGQGRNSPLHF; d_call: TRBD1; clone_size: -; v_call: TRBV9; j_call: TRBJ1-6
cdr3_nt: TGTGCCAGCAGTGTCACTCAGGACAGAACCACAGATACGCAGTATTTT; cdr3_aa: CASSVTQDRTTDTQYF; d_call: -; clone_size: -; v_call: TRBV6-1; j_call: TRBJ2-3
cdr3_nt: TGCGCCAGCAGTGATTCCGGGACAGGGGCGGGAGATACGCAGTATTTT; cdr3_aa: CASSDSGTGAGDTQYF; d_call: TRBD1; clone_size: -; v_call: TRBV10-1; j_call: TRBJ2-3
cdr3_nt: TGCGCCAGCAGCATCGGACAGTTCACAGATACGCAGTATTTT; cdr3_aa: CASSIGQFTDTQYF; d_call: -; clone_size: -; v_call: TRBV5-1; j_call: TRBJ2-3
cdr3_nt: TGTGCCAGCAGGACGGGACAGTTAATGGAAAAACTGTTTTTT; cdr3_aa: CASRTGQLMEKLFF; d_call: TRBD1; clone_size: few; v_call: TRBV2; j_call: TRBJ1-4
cdr3_nt: TGTGCCAGCAGCACGCCTGCGACAGGGGGATTGGGCTACACCTTC; cdr3_aa: CASSTPATGGLGYTF; d_call: TRBD1; clone_size: -; v_call: TRBV28; j_call: TRBJ1-2
cdr3_nt: TGTGCCACCAGCAGGGGAATCGCAGGGTACGAGCAGTACTTC; cdr3_aa: CATSRGIAGYEQYF; d_call: -; clone_size: -; v_call: TRBV15; j_call: TRBJ2-7
cdr3_nt: TGCGCCAGCAGCGACGCAGGGGGCAGTGCTAATGAAAAACTGTTTTTT; cdr3_aa: CASSDAGGSANEKLFF; d_call: TRBD1; clone_size: few; v_call: TRBV5-1; j_call: TRBJ1-4
cdr3_nt: TGCGCCAGCAGAAGTCCAGGGATAAACACTGAAGCTTTCTTT; cdr3_aa: CASRSPGINTEAFF; d_call: -; clone_size: -; v_call: TRBV10-2; j_call: TRBJ1-1
cdr3_nt: TGTGCCAGCAGCTTGGTGAAGTCCGAGGGCTATGGCTACACCTTC; cdr3_aa: CASSLVKSEGYGYTF; d_call: -; clone_size: -; v_call: TRBV5-4; j_call: TRBJ1-2
cdr3_nt: TGTGCCAGCAGGGGGACGGTAGCGGAGTCGAACACCGGGGAGCTGTTTTTT; cdr3_aa: CASRGTVAESNTGELFF; d_call: -; clone_size: -; v_call: TRBV9; j_call: TRBJ2-2
cdr3_nt: TGTGCCAGCCGTTACGAGCAGTACTTC; cdr3_aa: CASRYEQYF; d_call: -; clone_size: -; v_call: TRBV27; j_call: TRBJ2-7
cdr3_nt: TGTGCCAGCAGTCCGACAGGCTATGGCTACACCTTC; cdr3_aa: CASSPTGYGYTF; d_call: -; clone_size: -; v_call: TRBV6-5; j_call: TRBJ1-2
cdr3_nt: TGTGCCAGCTCCTCGCGGGACAGAAATCAGCCCCAGCATTTT; cdr3_aa: CASSSRDRNQPQHF; d_call: TRBD1; clone_size: -; v_call: TRBV6-6; j_call: TRBJ1-5
cdr3_nt: TGCAGCGTTGAGGGACACACTTACAATGAGCAGTTCTTC; cdr3_aa: CSVEGHTYNEQFF; d_call: -; clone_size: -; v_call: TRBV29-1; j_call: TRBJ2-1
cdr3_nt: TGCGCTACTTCGGACAGGAAAGCTTTCTTT; cdr3_aa: CATSDRKAFF; d_call: TRBD1; clone_size: -; v_call: TRBV10-3; j_call: TRBJ1-1
cdr3_nt: TGTGCCAGTAGTCCTCATGACAGGGGCAGTATCATTCAGTACTTC; cdr3_aa: CASSPHDRGSIIQYF; d_call: TRBD1; clone_size: -; v_call: TRBV19; j_call: TRBJ2-4
cdr3_nt: TGTGCCAGCAGCAAAGTTCACCGCGGGCGGGGCTACACCTTC; cdr3_aa: CASSKVHRGRGYTF; d_call: -; clone_size: few; v_call: TRBV21-1; j_call: TRBJ1-2
cdr3_nt: TGTGCCACCGGGACAGAGTTAATCACCGGGGAGCTGTTTTTT; cdr3_aa: CATGTELITGELFF; d_call: TRBD1; clone_size: -; v_call: TRBV24-1; j_call: TRBJ2-2
cdr3_nt: TGTGCCAGCAGCCCCGGGACAGGGGGGACCCAGTACTTC; cdr3_aa: CASSPGTGGTQYF; d_call: TRBD1; clone_size: -; v_call: TRBV14; j_call: TRBJ2-5
cdr3_nt: TGTGCCAGCAGCCAAGCTGGGACAGGGGAGGCCTACGAGCAGTACTTC; cdr3_aa: CASSQAGTGEAYEQYF; d_call: TRBD1; clone_size: -; v_call: TRBV14; j_call: TRBJ2-7
cdr3_nt: TGTGCCAGCAGCGTACAGGGGGGAAGCAATCAGCCCCAGCATTTT; cdr3_aa: CASSVQGGSNQPQHF; d_call: TRBD1; clone_size: -; v_call: TRBV28; j_call: TRBJ1-5
cdr3_nt: TGTGCCAGCAGTCCACAGGGCCAAGAGACCCAGTACTTC; cdr3_aa: CASSPQGQETQYF; d_call: -; clone_size: -; v_call: TRBV12-3/TRBV12-4; j_call: TRBJ2-5
cdr3_nt: TGTGCCAGTAGACCTACCCCGGACAGGGGGTATTATCAGCCCCAGCATTTT; cdr3_aa: CASRPTPDRGYYQPQHF; d_call: TRBD1; clone_size: -; v_call: TRBV19; j_call: TRBJ1-5